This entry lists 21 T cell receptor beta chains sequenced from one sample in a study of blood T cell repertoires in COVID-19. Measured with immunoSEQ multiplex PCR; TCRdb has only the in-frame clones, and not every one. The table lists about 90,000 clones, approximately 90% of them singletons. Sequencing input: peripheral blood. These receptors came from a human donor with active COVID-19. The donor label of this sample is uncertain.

CDR3 in DNA: TGTGCCAGCAGAACAGGGGAAAGTGGGGCCAACGTCCTGACTTTC. Its translation: CASRTGESGANVLTF. J is TRBJ2-6 and V is TRBV7-2, with 7 bases lining up with TRBD1. CDR1 and CDR2 (germline): SGHTA, FQGNSA. There are 15 residues in the CDR3. The V gene end was trimmed by 6 bases and the J gene end by 3 bases; junction bases not matched to a gene: 5.

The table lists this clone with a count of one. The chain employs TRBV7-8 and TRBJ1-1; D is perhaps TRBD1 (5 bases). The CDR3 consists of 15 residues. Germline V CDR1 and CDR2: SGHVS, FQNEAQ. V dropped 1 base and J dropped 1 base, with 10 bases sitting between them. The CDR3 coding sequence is TGTGCCAGCAGCTTAGACTTCCAGGGGAACACTGAAGCTTTCTTT. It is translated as CASSLDFQGNTEAFF.

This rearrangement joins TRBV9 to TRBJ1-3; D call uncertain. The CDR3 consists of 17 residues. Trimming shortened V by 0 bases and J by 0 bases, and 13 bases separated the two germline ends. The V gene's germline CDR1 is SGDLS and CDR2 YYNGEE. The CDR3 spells CASSVASSRHSGNTIYF. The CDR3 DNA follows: TGTGCCAGCAGCGTAGCTAGCTCCCGGCACTCTGGAAACACCATATATTTT.

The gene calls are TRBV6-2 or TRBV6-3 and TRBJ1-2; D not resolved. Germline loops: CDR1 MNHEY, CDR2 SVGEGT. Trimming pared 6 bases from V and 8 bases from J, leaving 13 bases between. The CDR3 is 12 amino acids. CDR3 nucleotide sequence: TGTGCCAGCAGCTCCGGCGGGTGGGGCTACACCTTC. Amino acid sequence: CASSSGGWGYTF.

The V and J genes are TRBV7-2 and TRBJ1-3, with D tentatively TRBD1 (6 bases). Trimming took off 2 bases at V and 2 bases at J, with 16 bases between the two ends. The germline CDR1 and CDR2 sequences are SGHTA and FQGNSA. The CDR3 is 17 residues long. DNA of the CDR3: TGTGCCAGCAGCTTAAGCGTGGGGGCATCGACTGGAAACACCATATATTTT. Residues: CASSLSVGASTGNTIYF.

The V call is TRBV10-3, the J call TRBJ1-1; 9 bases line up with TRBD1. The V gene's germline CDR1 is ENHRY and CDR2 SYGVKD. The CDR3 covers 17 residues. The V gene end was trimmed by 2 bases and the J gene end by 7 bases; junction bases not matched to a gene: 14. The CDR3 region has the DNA TGTGCCATCAGTGAGGCGTCCCGACAGGGGGGCTGGGATGAAGCTTTCTTT. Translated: CAISEASRQGGWDEAFF.

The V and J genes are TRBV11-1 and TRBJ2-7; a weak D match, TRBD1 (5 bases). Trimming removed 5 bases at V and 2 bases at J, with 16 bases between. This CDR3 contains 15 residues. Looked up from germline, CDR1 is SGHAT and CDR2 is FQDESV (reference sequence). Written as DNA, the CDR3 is TGTGCCAGCAGCATCGAACAGGAAGCCCCCTACGAGCAGTACTTC. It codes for CASSIEQEAPYEQYF. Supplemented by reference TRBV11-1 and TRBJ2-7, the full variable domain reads EAEVAQSPRYKITEKSQAVAFWCDPISGHATLYWYRQILGQGPELLVQFQDESVVDDSQLPKDRFSAERLKGVDSTLKIQPAELGDSAMYLCASSIEQEAPYEQYFGPGTRLTVT.

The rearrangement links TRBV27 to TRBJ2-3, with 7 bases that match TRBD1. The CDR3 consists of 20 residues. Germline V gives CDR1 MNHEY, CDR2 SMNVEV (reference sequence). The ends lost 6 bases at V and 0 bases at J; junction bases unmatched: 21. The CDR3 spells CASRRQGESSLFTSTDTQYF. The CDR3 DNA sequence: TGTGCCAGCAGACGACAGGGTGAATCCAGTTTATTCACTAGCACAGATACGCAGTATTTT.

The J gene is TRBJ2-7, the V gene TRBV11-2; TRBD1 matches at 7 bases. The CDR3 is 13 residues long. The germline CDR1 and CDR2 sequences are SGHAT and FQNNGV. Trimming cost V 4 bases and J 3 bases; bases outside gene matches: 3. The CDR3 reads CASSSWTGYEQYF. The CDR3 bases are TGTGCCAGCAGCTCTTGGACAGGCTACGAGCAGTACTTC. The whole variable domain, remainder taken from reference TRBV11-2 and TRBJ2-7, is EAGVAQSPRYKIIEKRQSVAFWCNPISGHATLYWYQQILGQGPKLLIQFQNNGVVDDSQLPKDRFSAERLKGVDSTLKIQPAKLEDSAVYLCASSSWTGYEQYFGPGTRLTVT.

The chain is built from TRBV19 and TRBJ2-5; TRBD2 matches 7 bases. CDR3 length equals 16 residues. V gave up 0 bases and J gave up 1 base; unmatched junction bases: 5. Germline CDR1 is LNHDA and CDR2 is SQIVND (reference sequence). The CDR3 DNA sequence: TGTGCCAGTAGTATAGATTCTCCTAGCGGCCAAGAGACCCAGTACTTC. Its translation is CASSIDSPSGQETQYF.

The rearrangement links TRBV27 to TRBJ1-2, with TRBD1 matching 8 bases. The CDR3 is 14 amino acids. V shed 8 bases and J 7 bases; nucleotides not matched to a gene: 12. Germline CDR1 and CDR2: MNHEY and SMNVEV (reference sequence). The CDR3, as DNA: TGTGCCAGCCGCGATGGACAGGGCCGGGGTGGCTACACCTTC. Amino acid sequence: CASRDGQGRGGYTF.

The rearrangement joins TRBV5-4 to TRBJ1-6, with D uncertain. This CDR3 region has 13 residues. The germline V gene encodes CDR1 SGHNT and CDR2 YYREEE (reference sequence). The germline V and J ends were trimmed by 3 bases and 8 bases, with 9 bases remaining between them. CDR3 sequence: CASSWAGDSPLHF. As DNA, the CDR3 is TGTGCCAGCAGCTGGGCGGGTGATTCACCCCTCCACTTT.

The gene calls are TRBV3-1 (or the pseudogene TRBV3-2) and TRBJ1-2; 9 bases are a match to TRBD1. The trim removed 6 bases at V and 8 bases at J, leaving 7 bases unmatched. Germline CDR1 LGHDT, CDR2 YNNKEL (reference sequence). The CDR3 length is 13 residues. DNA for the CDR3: TGTGCCAGCAGTGCTGGACAGGGGAGAGGCTACACCTTC. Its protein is CASSAGQGRGYTF.

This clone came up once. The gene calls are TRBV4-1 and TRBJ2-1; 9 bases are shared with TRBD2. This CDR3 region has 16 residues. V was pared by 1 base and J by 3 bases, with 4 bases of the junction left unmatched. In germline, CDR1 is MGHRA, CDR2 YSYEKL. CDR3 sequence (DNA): TGCGCCAGCAGCCAAGTCGGACTAGCGCGCTACAATGAGCAGTTCTTC. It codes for CASSQVGLARYNEQFF.

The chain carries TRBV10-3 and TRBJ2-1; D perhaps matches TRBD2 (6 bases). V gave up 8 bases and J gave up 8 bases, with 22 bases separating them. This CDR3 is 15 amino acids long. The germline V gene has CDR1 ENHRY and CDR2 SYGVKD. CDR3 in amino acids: CAIGRWGTGEDEQFF. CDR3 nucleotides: TGTGCCATCGGCAGGTGGGGGACCGGGGAGGATGAGCAGTTCTTC.

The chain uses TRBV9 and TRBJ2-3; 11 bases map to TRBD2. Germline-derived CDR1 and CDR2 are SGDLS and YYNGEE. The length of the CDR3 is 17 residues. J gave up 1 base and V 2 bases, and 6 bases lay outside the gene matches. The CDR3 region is CASSVGLADSGTDTQYF. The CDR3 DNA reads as TGTGCCAGCAGCGTGGGACTAGCGGATTCCGGCACAGATACGCAGTATTTT.

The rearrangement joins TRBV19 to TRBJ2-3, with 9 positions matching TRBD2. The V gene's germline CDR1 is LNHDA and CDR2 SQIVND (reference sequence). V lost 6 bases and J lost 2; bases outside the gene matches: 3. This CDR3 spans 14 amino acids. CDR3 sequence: CASRVAGDTDTQYF. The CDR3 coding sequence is TGTGCCAGTAGAGTAGCGGGGGACACAGATACGCAGTATTTT.

CDR3 sequence: CASRRTGFGQYF. The CDR3 nucleotides are TGTGCCAGCAGACGCACAGGGTTCGGGCAGTACTTC. The chain joins TRBV12-3 or TRBV12-4 to TRBJ2-7; weak D call: TRBD1 (6 bases). V lost 6 bases and J lost 9, with 15 bases in between. The CDR3 sequence is 12 residues long.

The CDR3 bases are TGTGCCAGCAGCCCGAGGCGGACTAGCGGGGCCGCAGGGAGGGCCAACGTCCTGACTTTC. Its translation is CASSPRRTSGAAGRANVLTF. J is TRBJ2-6 and V is TRBV28; 12 bases match TRBD2. J lost 5 bases, V lost 6 bases, and 17 bases had no gene match. The CDR3 contains 20 residues. The germline gives CDR1 MDHEN, CDR2 SYDVKM.

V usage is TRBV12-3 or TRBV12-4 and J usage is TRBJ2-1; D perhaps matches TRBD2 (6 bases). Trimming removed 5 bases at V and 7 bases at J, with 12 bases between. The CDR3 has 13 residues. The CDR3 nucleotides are TGTGCCAGCAGTCGGACTATCGGGAATGAGCAGTTCTTC. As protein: CASSRTIGNEQFF.

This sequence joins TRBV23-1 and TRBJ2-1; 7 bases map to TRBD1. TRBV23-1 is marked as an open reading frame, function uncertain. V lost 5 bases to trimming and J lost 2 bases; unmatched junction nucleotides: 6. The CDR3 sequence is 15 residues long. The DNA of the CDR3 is TGCGCCAGCAGTTGCGACAGGGTCCCCTACAATGAGCAGTTCTTC. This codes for CASSCDRVPYNEQFF.